Below are 22 T cell receptor beta chains sequenced from a single sample in a study of shared clonotypes between healthy human individuals (dated by TCRdb to 2019 to 2021). Libraries were built with the immunoSEQ multiplex PCR assay. TCRdb took over this immuneACCESS table, retaining in-frame rearrangements with V and J assigned. Such tables are incomplete; in checked studies, under half of the missing clones stem from an unresolved V gene, and the remainder is unexplained. The sample records roughly 2.6 million clones, approximately 90% of which are singletons. In total, the top ten clones hold 0.11% to 0.15% of the sample. The specimen sequenced was naive CD4+ T cells sorted from blood. The sample's cell subset or site, from its label and the paper: CD45RA+ positively selected. The receptor source for this set is a man between 18 and 29 years old in good health.

This sequence joins TRBV7-2 and TRBJ1-2; tentatively, D is TRBD1 (5 bases). The CDR3 is made up of 13 amino acids. Germline V lookup: CDR1 SGHTA, CDR2 FQGNSA. V was clipped by 3 bases and J by 5 bases, with 10 bases between them. This CDR3 reads CASSLQQGYGYTF. Here the CDR3 DNA reads TGTGCCAGCAGCTTGCAGCAGGGTTATGGCTACACCTTC.

The chain recombines TRBV4-1 with TRBJ2-3; D gene unclear. The germline V gene has CDR1 MGHRA and CDR2 YSYEKL. Trimming took off 2 bases at V and 5 bases at J, with 8 bases between the two ends. This CDR3 is 13 amino acids long. Here the CDR3 reads CASSQLVGDTQYF. CDR3 sequence (DNA): TGCGCCAGCAGCCAATTGGTAGGAGATACGCAGTATTTT.

This chain connects TRBV7-2 to TRBJ2-1; D is undetermined. V was shortened by 8 bases and J by 0 bases, with 14 bases between the two germline ends. The CDR3 consists of 15 residues. Looked up from germline, CDR1 is SGHTA and CDR2 is FQGNSA. The CDR3 is CASSEDTSSYNEQFF. The CDR3 nucleotides are TGTGCCAGCTCGGAAGACACCAGCTCCTACAATGAGCAGTTCTTC. The whole variable domain, remainder taken from reference TRBV7-2 and TRBJ2-1, is GAGVSQSPSNKVTEKGKDVELRCDPISGHTALYWYRQSLGQGLEFLIYFQGNSAPDKSGLPSDRFSAERTGGSVSTLTIQRTQQEDSAVYLCASSEDTSSYNEQFFGPGTRLTVL.

J is TRBJ2-7 and V is TRBV28; 9 bases match TRBD1. This CDR3 contains 15 residues. The germline gives CDR1 MDHEN, CDR2 SYDVKM. The V segment lost 5 bases and the J segment 3 bases; nucleotides outside the gene matches: 8. CDR3 nucleotides: TGTGCCAGCAGTACGACAGGGGGGATAAACTACGAGCAGTACTTC. It translates to CASSTTGGINYEQYF. Together with reference TRBV28 and TRBJ2-7, the CDR3 gives the full variable domain: DVKVTQSSRYLVKRTGEKVFLECVQDMDHENMFWYRQDPGLGLRLIYFSYDVKMKEKGDIPEGYSVSREKKERFSLILESASTNQTSMYLCASSTTGGINYEQYFGPGTRLTVT.

The V gene is TRBV7-2, the J gene TRBJ2-5; TRBD1 matches 7 bases. The CDR3 spans 14 residues. V lost 6 bases, J lost 5 bases, and 9 bases stayed unmatched. Germline CDR1 and CDR2: SGHTA and FQGNSA. DNA for the CDR3: TGTGCCAGCAGTCGACAGGGCGGCTCGGAGACCCAGTACTTC. Amino acid sequence: CASSRQGGSETQYF. Full variable domain (rest looked up from reference TRBV7-2 and TRBJ2-5): GAGVSQSPSNKVTEKGKDVELRCDPISGHTALYWYRQSLGQGLEFLIYFQGNSAPDKSGLPSDRFSAERTGGSVSTLTIQRTQQEDSAVYLCASSRQGGSETQYFGPGTRLLVL.

This clone showed up just once. The chain combines TRBV7-6 with TRBJ2-4, with 8 bases that match TRBD2. Germline lookup yields CDR1 SGHVS and CDR2 FNYEAQ. The CDR3 sequence is 18 residues long. After removal of 4 bases from V and 0 bases from J, the junction contained 11 bases not matched to a gene. The CDR3, as DNA: TGTGCCAGCAGCTACCAAGCGGGAGCCTCGGGAGCCAAAAACATTCAGTACTTC. Translated: CASSYQAGASGAKNIQYF.

The V call is TRBV7-2, the J call TRBJ2-7; D possibly corresponds to TRBD2 (5 bases). The CDR3 has 15 amino acids. Germline values: CDR1 SGHTA, CDR2 FQGNSA. Trimming pared 3 bases from V and 3 bases from J, leaving 15 bases between. CDR3 bases: TGTGCCAGCAGCTTGGTAGGGAGACGGGGCTACGAGCAGTACTTC. Translating gives CASSLVGRRGYEQYF.

The gene calls are TRBV7-2 and TRBJ2-7, with a tentative D call TRBD2 (7 bases). The V and J ends lost 5 bases and 1 base respectively, with 21 bases between them. CDR1 and CDR2 from the germline V gene are SGHTA and FQGNSA. The CDR3 has 17 residues. The CDR3 nucleotides read TGTGCCAGCAGCCTTTCAGAGGGGGGACTACTTTCCTACGAGCAGTACTTC. It encodes CASSLSEGGLLSYEQYF.

The rearrangement uses TRBV30 and TRBJ2-7; 11 nucleotides align to TRBD1. CDR1 is GTSNPN and CDR2 is SVGIG in the germline V gene (reference sequence). This CDR3 contains 14 residues. V was pared by 4 bases and J by 3 bases, with 5 bases of the junction left unmatched. CDR3 nucleotide sequence: TGTGCCTGGAATAAAGGGACAGGGGGCTACGAGCAGTACTTC. Protein sequence: CAWNKGTGGYEQYF.

The J gene is TRBJ1-5, the V gene TRBV19; 7 bases are shared with TRBD1. The germline V gene has CDR1 LNHDA and CDR2 SQIVND (reference sequence). The CDR3 is 15 residues long. The J segment lost 3 bases and the V segment lost 6 bases, leaving 8 bases of the junction unmatched. Written as DNA, the CDR3 is TGTGCCAGTAGCAAGGGAGGGGGCACCAATCAGCCCCAGCATTTT. Amino acid sequence: CASSKGGGTNQPQHF.

In regard to this clone: Other DNA sequences in this sample translate to the same CDR3. The chain uses TRBV2 and TRBJ2-2, with 15 positions matching TRBD2. Trimming cost V 6 bases and J 5 bases; bases outside gene matches: 1. The germline V gene has CDR1 SNHLY and CDR2 FYNNEI. The CDR3 is made up of 15 amino acids. CDR3 in amino acids: CASRGLAGGTGELFF. The DNA of the CDR3 is TGTGCCAGCAGGGGACTAGCGGGGGGTACCGGGGAGCTGTTTTTT.

The table lists this clone with a count of one. Additional DNA sequences in this sample encode the identical CDR3. The chain links TRBV4-3 to TRBJ2-5, with TRBD2 matching over 12 bases. Germline V gives CDR1 LGHNA, CDR2 YSLEER. The CDR3 has 16 residues. V was clipped by 1 base and J by 2 bases; unmatched bases: 2. CDR3: CASSQGTSGTQETQYF. CDR3 in DNA: TGCGCCAGCAGCCAAGGGACTAGCGGGACTCAAGAGACCCAGTACTTC.

CDR3 coding DNA: TGCGCCAGCAGCCAGCAGACTAGCGTAGTAACAGATACGCAGTATTTT. This encodes CASSQQTSVVTDTQYF. The rearrangement uses TRBV4-1 and TRBJ2-3; 8 bases align to TRBD2. Germline values: CDR1 MGHRA, CDR2 YSYEKL. V lost 3 bases and J lost 3; bases outside the gene matches: 8. The CDR3 has 16 amino acids.

J is TRBJ1-6 and V is TRBV4-1; a weak D match, TRBD1 (5 bases). V lost 4 bases and J lost 10, with 23 bases in between. The CDR3 contains 17 residues. Germline loops: CDR1 MGHRA, CDR2 YSYEKL. CDR3 sequence (DNA): TGCGCCAGCAGCCCAGCTCCCTGGGGGGTTTTTATCTCACCCCTCCACTTT. Its protein is CASSPAPWGVFISPLHF.

This clone was counted only a few times. The chain joins TRBV2 to TRBJ1-1; 7 bases fit TRBD1. The ends lost 4 bases at V and 6 bases at J; junction bases unmatched: 11. The germline CDR1 and CDR2 sequences are SNHLY and FYNNEI. The CDR3 loop spans 15 amino acids. This chain's CDR3 is CASSVATGSGSEAFF. The CDR3 bases are TGTGCCAGCAGTGTTGCGACAGGGAGCGGGTCTGAAGCTTTCTTT.

This chain connects TRBV6-5 to TRBJ1-2; D possibly corresponds to TRBD1 (5 bases). CDR1 and CDR2 from the germline V gene are MNHEY and SVGAGI. The CDR3 extends over 14 amino acids. Deletions cut 4 bases from V and 8 bases from J, with 17 bases between. CDR3: CASSSRDGTWGYTF. The CDR3 DNA sequence: TGTGCCAGCAGTTCCCGGGACGGTACATGGGGCTACACCTTC.

The chain has TRBV11-2 and TRBJ2-2; tentative D call: TRBD2 (7 bases). V was shortened by 6 bases and J by 4 bases, with 15 bases between the two germline ends. Looked up from germline, CDR1 is SGHAT and CDR2 is FQNNGV. The CDR3 is 15 amino acids. This CDR3 reads CASRTLGGRTGELFF. The DNA of the CDR3 is TGTGCCAGCAGGACCCTGGGGGGGCGCACCGGGGAGCTGTTTTTT.

This clone was counted between two and nine times. The V gene is TRBV30, the J gene TRBJ1-1, with D possibly TRBD1 on 5 matching bases. Germline V CDR1 and CDR2: GTSNPN, SVGIG (reference sequence). The CDR3 extends over 13 amino acids. Trimming stripped 1 base from V and 6 bases from J, with 12 bases between. The CDR3 nucleotides read TGTGCCTGGAGTGCTCAGGGAAGGGCTGAAGCTTTCTTT. Its protein is CAWSAQGRAEAFF. The whole variable domain, filled in from reference TRBV30 and TRBJ1-1, reads SQTIHQWPATLVQPVGSPLSLECTVEGTSNPNLYWYRQAAGRGLQLLFYSVGIGQISSEVPQNLSASRPQDRQFILSSKKLLLSDSGFYLCAWSAQGRAEAFFGQGTRLTVV.

CDR3 sequence (DNA): TGTGCCAGCAGTTTAGCAGGTTACTCTGGAAACACCATATATTTT. Translation gives CASSLAGYSGNTIYF. V is TRBV28 and J is TRBJ1-3; D remains unclear. This CDR3 is built from 15 residues. The germline V gene encodes CDR1 MDHEN and CDR2 SYDVKM. Trimming left V 2 bases short and J 0 bases short, with 8 bases between. Full variable domain (outside the CDR3, taken from reference TRBV28 and TRBJ1-3): DVKVTQSSRYLVKRTGEKVFLECVQDMDHENMFWYRQDPGLGLRLIYFSYDVKMKEKGDIPEGYSVSREKKERFSLILESASTNQTSMYLCASSLAGYSGNTIYFGEGSWLTVV.

J is TRBJ1-5 and V is TRBV6-5, with TRBD1 identical over 7 bases. Germline lookup yields CDR1 MNHEY and CDR2 SVGAGI. The V and J ends lost 6 bases and 0 bases, in that order; junction bases with no gene match: 5. This CDR3 has 15 residues. This CDR3 is CASRAGQYSNQPQHF. The CDR3 nucleotides read TGTGCCAGCAGAGCGGGACAGTATAGCAATCAGCCCCAGCATTTT.

This chain links TRBV11-2 with TRBJ2-1; TRBD2 matches at 7 bases. V lost 3 bases and J lost 0; bases outside the gene matches: 5. From germline, CDR1 is SGHAT and CDR2 FQNNGV. CDR3 length equals 16 residues. The CDR3 coding sequence is TGTGCCAGCAGCTTCAGCGGGGTTAGCTCCTACAATGAGCAGTTCTTC. Translation: CASSFSGVSSYNEQFF.

This rearrangement joins TRBV6-6 to TRBJ1-6; TRBD1 aligns across 8 bases. This CDR3 comprises 13 residues. From germline, CDR1 is MNHNY and CDR2 SVGAGI (reference sequence). V trimming: 6 bases; J trimming: 8 bases; junction bases outside the gene matches: 3. As DNA, the CDR3 is TGTGCCAGCAGCTTGACAGGGGATTCACCCCTCCACTTT. This encodes CASSLTGDSPLHF.